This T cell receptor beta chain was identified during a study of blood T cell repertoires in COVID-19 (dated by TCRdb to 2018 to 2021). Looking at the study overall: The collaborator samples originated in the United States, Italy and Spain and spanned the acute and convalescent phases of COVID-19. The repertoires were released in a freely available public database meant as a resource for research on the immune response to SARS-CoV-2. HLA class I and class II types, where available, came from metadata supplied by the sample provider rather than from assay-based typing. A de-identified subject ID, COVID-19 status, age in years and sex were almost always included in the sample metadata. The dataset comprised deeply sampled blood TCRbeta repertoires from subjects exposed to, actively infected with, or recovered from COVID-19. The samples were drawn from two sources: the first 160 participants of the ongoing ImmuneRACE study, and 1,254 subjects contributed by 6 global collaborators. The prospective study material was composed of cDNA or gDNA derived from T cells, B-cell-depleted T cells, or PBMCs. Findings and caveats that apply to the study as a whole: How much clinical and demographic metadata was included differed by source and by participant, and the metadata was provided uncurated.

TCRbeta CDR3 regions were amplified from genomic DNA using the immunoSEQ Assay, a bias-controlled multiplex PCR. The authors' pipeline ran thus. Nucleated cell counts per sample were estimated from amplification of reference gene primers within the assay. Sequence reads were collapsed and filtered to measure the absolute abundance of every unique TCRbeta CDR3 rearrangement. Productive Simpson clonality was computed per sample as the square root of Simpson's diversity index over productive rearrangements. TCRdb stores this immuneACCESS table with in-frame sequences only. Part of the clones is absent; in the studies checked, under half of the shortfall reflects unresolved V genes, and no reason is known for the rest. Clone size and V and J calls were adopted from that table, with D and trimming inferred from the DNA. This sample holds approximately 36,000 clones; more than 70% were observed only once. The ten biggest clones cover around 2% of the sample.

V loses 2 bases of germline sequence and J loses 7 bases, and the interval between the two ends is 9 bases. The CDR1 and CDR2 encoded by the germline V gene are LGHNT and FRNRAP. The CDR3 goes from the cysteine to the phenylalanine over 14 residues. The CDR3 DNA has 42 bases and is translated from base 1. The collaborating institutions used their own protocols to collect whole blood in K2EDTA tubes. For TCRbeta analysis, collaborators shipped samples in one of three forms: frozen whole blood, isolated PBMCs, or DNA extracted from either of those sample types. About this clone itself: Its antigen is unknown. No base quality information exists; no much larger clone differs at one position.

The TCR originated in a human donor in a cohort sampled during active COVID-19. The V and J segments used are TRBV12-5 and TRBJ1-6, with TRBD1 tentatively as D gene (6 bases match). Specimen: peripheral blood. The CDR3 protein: CASGLLQGNSPLHF. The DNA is TGTGCTAGTGGTTTGTTACAGGGAAATTCACCCCTCCACTTT.